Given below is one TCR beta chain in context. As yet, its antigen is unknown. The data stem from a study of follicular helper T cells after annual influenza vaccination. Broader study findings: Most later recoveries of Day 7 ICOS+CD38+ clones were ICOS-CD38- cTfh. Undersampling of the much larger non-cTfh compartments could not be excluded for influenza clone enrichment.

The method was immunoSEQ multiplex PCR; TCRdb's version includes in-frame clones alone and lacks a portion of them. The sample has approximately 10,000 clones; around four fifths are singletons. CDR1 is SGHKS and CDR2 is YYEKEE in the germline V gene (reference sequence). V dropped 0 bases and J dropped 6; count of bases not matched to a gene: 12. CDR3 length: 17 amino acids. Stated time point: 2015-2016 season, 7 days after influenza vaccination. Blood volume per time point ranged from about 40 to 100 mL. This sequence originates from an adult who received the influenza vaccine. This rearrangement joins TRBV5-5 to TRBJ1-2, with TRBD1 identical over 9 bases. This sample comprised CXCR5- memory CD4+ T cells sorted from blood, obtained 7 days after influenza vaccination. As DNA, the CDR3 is TGTGCCAGCAGCTTGGCTGGACAGGGGTGGTTAAAGGATGGCTACACCTTC. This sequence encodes CASSLAGQGWLKDGYTF.